This T cell receptor beta chain was sequenced in a study of identical twins. About this clonotype: The antigen is undetermined.

cDNA carried unique molecular identifiers, and a universal primer site was added by template switching. One entry per CDR3 protein results from TCRdb running MiXCR on the 5' RACE reads. The data hold a few hundred thousand distinct CDR3 sequences, with roughly 15% observed a single time. Germline CDR1 is SGHRS and CDR2 is YFSETQ. Trimming took 0 bases from V and 2 from J, leaving 12 bases between them. There are 15 residues in the CDR3. Broader study findings: In beta out-of-frame sequences, the excess sharing between twins was weaker.

These data were also filed under a second study, of yellow fever vaccine responses in identical twins.

The specimen sequenced was CD4+ T cells sorted from blood. This clonotype originated in a woman aged 18-29 years in good health. J is TRBJ2-7 and V is TRBV5-1; D is unclear. The CDR3 sequence: CASSLEPDGTYEQYV. The DNA for the CDR3 is TGCGCCAGCAGCTTGGAACCGGACGGAACCTACGAGCAGTACGTC.